One sample yielded the 6 T cell receptor beta chains listed below, sequenced in a study of regulatory T cells in long-lasting Graves disease. According to the study, TCR beta libraries were built with iRepertoire HTBI primers and CDR3-region Arm-PCR. TCRdb recomputed calls from the multiplex PCR reads with MiXCR, one row per CDR3 protein. The sample records roughly 400,000 distinct CDR3 sequences, 14% to 15% being singletons. Time point described: newly diagnosed GD, antithyroid drugs for less than 3 months. PBMCs provided the RNA from which the TCR library was made. The sample was also linked to a second study, of T cells in Graves' hyperthyroidism and ophthalmopathy.

The sample in question was peripheral blood mononuclear cells (PBMCs), obtained at new diagnosis, from a patient treated with antithyroid drugs. The source is a woman between 35 and 50 years old with Graves disease.

This clonotype was detected many times. The rearrangement links TRBV10-3 to TRBJ2-3; 9 nucleotides agree with TRBD1. Trimming removed 2 bases from V and 0 bases from J; junction bases left unmatched: 3. This CDR3 has 16 residues. Germline CDR1 reads ENHRY; CDR2 reads SYGVKD. CDR3 protein: CAISETGTGSTDTQYF. The CDR3, as DNA: TGTGCCATCAGTGAGACCGGGACAGGGAGCACAGATACGCAGTATTTT.

This clonotype was recorded many times. The rearrangement uses TRBV7-2 and TRBJ1-2, with D possibly TRBD1 on 6 matching bases. CDR1 SGHTA and CDR2 FQGNSA come from the germline V gene. The CDR3 consists of 15 residues. Trimming took off 4 bases at V and 7 bases at J, with 19 bases between the two ends. CDR3 sequence: CASSSTTGQWGGYTF. The CDR3 nucleotides read TGTGCCAGCAGCTCGACGACAGGCCAGTGGGGTGGCTACACCTTC.

Many counts were recorded for this clonotype. This rearrangement joins TRBV5-5 to TRBJ1-1; D gene unclear. V lost 0 bases, J lost 4 bases, and 7 bases lay in between. The CDR3 length is 13 residues. Germline assignment: CDR1 SGHKS and CDR2 YYEKEE (reference sequence). The CDR3 DNA reads as TGTGCCAGCAGCTTGGAAGTAGGCACTGAAGCTTTCTTT. The encoded protein is CASSLEVGTEAFF.

There are many counts of this clonotype. J is TRBJ2-3 and V is TRBV2; D is unresolved. This CDR3 is 13 amino acids long. In germline, CDR1 is SNHLY, CDR2 FYNNEI. V lost 1 base, J lost 4 bases, and 6 bases lay in between. The CDR3 is CASSEGEPDTQYF. The CDR3, as DNA: TGTGCCAGCAGTGAAGGCGAACCAGATACGCAGTATTTT.

At least ten counts were recorded for this clonotype. The chain couples TRBV7-6 to TRBJ2-2, with 8 nucleotides matching TRBD2. V lost 5 bases to trimming and J lost 6 bases; unmatched junction nucleotides: 11. This CDR3 spans 16 amino acids. Germline-derived CDR1 and CDR2 are SGHVS and FNYEAQ. In DNA form, the CDR3 reads TGTGCCAGCAGCCGACCCAGCGGGAGCGGGGCCGGGGAGCTGTTTTTT. It yields the protein CASSRPSGSGAGELFF.

There are a few counts of this clonotype. The gene calls are TRBV19 and TRBJ1-3; maybe TRBD1 (5 bases). This CDR3 contains 15 residues. Germline V gene sequence: CDR1 LNHDA, CDR2 SQIVND (reference sequence). Trimming cost V 1 base and J 0 bases, with 7 bases left between them. Here the CDR3 DNA reads TGTGCCAGTAGTATAGGAGGGGCCTCTGGAAACACCATATATTTT. Translated: CASSIGGASGNTIYF.